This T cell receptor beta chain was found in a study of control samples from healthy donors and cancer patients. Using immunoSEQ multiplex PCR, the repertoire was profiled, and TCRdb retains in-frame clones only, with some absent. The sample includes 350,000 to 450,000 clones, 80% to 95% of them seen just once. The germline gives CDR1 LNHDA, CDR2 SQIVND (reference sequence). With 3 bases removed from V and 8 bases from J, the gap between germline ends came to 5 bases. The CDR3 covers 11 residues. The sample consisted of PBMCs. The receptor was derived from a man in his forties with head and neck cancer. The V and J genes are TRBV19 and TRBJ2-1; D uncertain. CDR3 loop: CASSIYYEQFF. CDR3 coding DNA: TGTGCCAGTAGTATTTATTATGAGCAGTTCTTC.